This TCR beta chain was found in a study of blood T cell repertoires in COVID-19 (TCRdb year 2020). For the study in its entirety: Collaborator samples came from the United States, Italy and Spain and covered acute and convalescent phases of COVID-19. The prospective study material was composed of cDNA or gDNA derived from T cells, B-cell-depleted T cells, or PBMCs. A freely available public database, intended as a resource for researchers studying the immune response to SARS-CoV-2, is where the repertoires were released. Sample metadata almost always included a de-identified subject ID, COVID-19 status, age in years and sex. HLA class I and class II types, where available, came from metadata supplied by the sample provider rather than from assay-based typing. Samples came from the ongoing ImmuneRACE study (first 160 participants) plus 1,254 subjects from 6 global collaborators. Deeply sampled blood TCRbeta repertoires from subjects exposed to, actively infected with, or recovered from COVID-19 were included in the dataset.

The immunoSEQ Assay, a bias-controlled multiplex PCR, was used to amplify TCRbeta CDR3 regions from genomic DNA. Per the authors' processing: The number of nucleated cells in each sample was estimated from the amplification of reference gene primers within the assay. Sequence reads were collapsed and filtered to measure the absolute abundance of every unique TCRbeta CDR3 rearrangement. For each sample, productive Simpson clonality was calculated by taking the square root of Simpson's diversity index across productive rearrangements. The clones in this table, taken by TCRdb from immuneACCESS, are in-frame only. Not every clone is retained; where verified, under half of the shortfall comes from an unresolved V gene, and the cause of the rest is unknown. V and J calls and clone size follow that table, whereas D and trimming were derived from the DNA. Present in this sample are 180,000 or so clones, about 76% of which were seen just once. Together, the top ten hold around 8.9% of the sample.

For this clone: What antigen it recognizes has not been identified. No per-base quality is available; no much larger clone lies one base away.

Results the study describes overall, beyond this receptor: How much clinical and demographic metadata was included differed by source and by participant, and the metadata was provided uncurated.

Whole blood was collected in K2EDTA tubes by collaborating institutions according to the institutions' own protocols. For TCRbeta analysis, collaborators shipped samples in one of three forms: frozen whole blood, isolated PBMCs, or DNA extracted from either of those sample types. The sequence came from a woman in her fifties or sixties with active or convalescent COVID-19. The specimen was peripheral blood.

The DNA is TGTGCCAGCAGTGAAGGTGGGACACCCGGCAATGAAAAACTGTTTTTT. Its protein reads: CASSEGGTPGNEKLFF. The V and J genes are TRBV2 and TRBJ1-4; TRBD1 is a possible D gene, resting on 6 matching bases. The germline V gene sets CDR1 to SNHLY and CDR2 to FYNNEI. Reading from cysteine to phenylalanine, the CDR3 counts 16 amino acids. The read is trimmed to its CDR3 DNA, 48 bases read in frame from base 1. The germline ends are 14 bases apart after V is trimmed by 1 base and J by 5 bases.